This T cell receptor beta chain was recorded in a study of OX40 agonist ivuxolimab in advanced cancers. Study context: A male proportion of 82.7% was recorded, with mean age approximately 60 years and range 23 to 79.

Trimming took 5 bases from V and 1 from J, leaving 12 bases between them. There are 14 residues in the CDR3. Germline V gene sequence: CDR1 LNHDA, CDR2 SQIVND (reference sequence). The repertoire was sequenced with immunoSEQ multiplex PCR; TCRdb's copy has only in-frame clones and lacks some. The sample has tens of thousands of clones; about 83% are singletons. Samples were taken at baseline and on day 1 of cycles 4 and 7. The clonotype was recovered from an adult with an advanced solid tumor such as melanoma, head and neck, liver or kidney cancer. The source material was CD4+ or CD8+ T cells sorted from blood, sampled in a trial of the OX40 agonist ivuxolimab. The V call is TRBV19, the J call TRBJ2-7; the D gene could be TRBD1 or TRBD2 (5 bases each). The CDR3 here is CASSSVGDSYEQYF. DNA for the CDR3: TGTGCCAGTAGTTCCGTGGGGGATTCCTACGAGCAGTACTTC.